This is a list of T cell receptor beta chains from one sample in a study of shared clonotypes between healthy human individuals. Using immunoSEQ multiplex PCR, the repertoire was profiled, and TCRdb retains in-frame clones only, with some absent. The table has about 1.5 million clones, roughly 96% seen once. The sequencing sample was made of naive CD4+ T cells sorted from blood. The receptors shown here come from a man aged 25-40 years in good health. Each CDR3 is given with its conserved first and last residue. D genes are given only for firm matches. Clone size is shown for a subset of rows, as once, few, many or a class of expanded clone.

>-|-|TRBJ2-3|TRBV5-6
TGTGCCAGCAGCTTGGGTCTGATCTCTAGCACAGATACGCAGTATTTT
CASSLGLISSTDTQYF
>-|-|TRBJ2-3|TRBV13
TGTGCCAGCAGCTTACGGGGCTATGACCCGTATTTT
CASSLRGYDPYF
>-|-|TRBJ2-1|TRBV21-1
TGTGCCAGCAGCAAGGGCCTATCCTACAATGAGCAGTTCTTC
CASSKGLSYNEQFF
>-|once|TRBJ2-7|TRBV6-5
TGTGCCAGCAGTTACGTTATAAGTTCCTACGACGAGCAGTACTTC
CASSYVISSYDEQYF
>-|-|TRBJ1-2|TRBV9
TGTGCCAGCAGCGTATCTGAACGAGTCTATGGCTACACCTTC
CASSVSERVYGYTF
>TRBD2|-|TRBJ2-7|TRBV5-1
TGCGCCAGCAGCTTAACTAGCGGGGCCCACTCCTACGAGCAGTACTTC
CASSLTSGAHSYEQYF
>TRBD1|-|TRBJ2-2|TRBV18
TGTGCCAGCTCACCCAACAGGGGCGGCGGGGAGCTGTTTTTT
CASSPNRGGGELFF
>-|few|TRBJ1-1|TRBV18
TGTGCCAGCTCACCGTCCCCAGACGAAGCTTTCTTT
CASSPSPDEAFF
>TRBD2|-|TRBJ2-7|TRBV9
TGTGCCAGCAGCGTAGTGGGGCGTGGACTAGAGGAATACGAGCAGTACTTC
CASSVVGRGLEEYEQYF
>-|-|TRBJ2-5|TRBV7-9
TGTGCCAGCAGCCCTTCTCGGACCGGGGAGACCCAGTACTTC
CASSPSRTGETQYF
>-|-|TRBJ2-1|TRBV28
TGTGCCAGCAGGACAGGAGCTAGTTGGTCCTACAATGAGCAGTTCTTC
CASRTGASWSYNEQFF
>-|-|TRBJ1-3|TRBV2
TGTGCCAGCAGTGTAGGGGCAGGAAACACCATATATTTT
CASSVGAGNTIYF
>-|once|TRBJ2-1|TRBV5-8
TGTGCCAGCAGCTTGCAGGAGCAGGTTGGGAATGAGCAGTTCTTC
CASSLQEQVGNEQFF
>-|-|TRBJ2-6|TRBV18
TGTGCCAGCTCACCACCTTTGGGCTCTGGGGCCAACGTCCTGACTTTC
CASSPPLGSGANVLTF
>-|-|TRBJ1-2|TRBV4-1
TGCGCCAGCAGCCAAGAGGGCCGCGTTTCCGTTGGGGGCTACACCTTC
CASSQEGRVSVGGYTF
>TRBD1|-|TRBJ2-1|TRBV7-8
TGTGCCAGCAGCTTAGCCTCGGGACAGGGCAATGAGCAGTTCTTC
CASSLASGQGNEQFF
>TRBD2|-|TRBJ2-1|TRBV19
TGTGCCAGTAGACCGATAGCGGGAGGTGATGACAATGAGCAGTTCTTC
CASRPIAGGDDNEQFF
>TRBD1|-|TRBJ2-5|TRBV29-1
TGCAGCGCCGGGACAGGAGCCCAAGAGACCCAGTACTTC
CSAGTGAQETQYF
>TRBD2|-|TRBJ2-5|TRBV18
TGTGCCAGCTCCCAATCGACGGCAGGGAGGGGAGAGACCCAGTACTTC
CASSQSTAGRGETQYF
>-|-|TRBJ2-7|TRBV27
TGTGCCAGCAGTAGACGACCTACCTACGAGCAGTACTTC
CASSRRPTYEQYF
>-|-|TRBJ1-1|TRBV19
TGTGCCACTCTTACCCCCCTTTATAATAACAGGGCGGTTACTGAAGCTTTCTTT
CATLTPLYNNRAVTEAFF
>-|-|TRBJ1-1|TRBV29-1
TGCAGCGTTCGAGGACGGTTGAACACTGAAGCTTTCTTT
CSVRGRLNTEAFF
>-|-|TRBJ2-7|TRBV29-1
TGCAGCGTTGTAGTTTCCGAGCAGTACTTC
CSVVVSEQYF
>-|-|TRBJ2-1|TRBV2
TGTGCCATCCTGGACAGAATCTCCTACAATGAGCAGTTCTTC
CAILDRISYNEQFF
>-|few|TRBJ1-1|TRBV7-2
TGTGCCAGCAGCTTTTCAGAGGGTAAGAACACTGAAGCTTTCTTT
CASSFSEGKNTEAFF
>-|-|TRBJ2-2|TRBV4-1
TGCGCCAGCAGCCAACGAGGCGCGAACACCGGGGAGCTGTTTTTT
CASSQRGANTGELFF
>-|-|TRBJ2-2|TRBV5-5
TGTGCCAGCAGCTCCCGACTTACCACCGGGGAGCTGTTTTTT
CASSSRLTTGELFF
>-|-|TRBJ2-7|TRBV18
TGTGCCAGCTCGCCCCTAGCGAGTACATCCTACGAGCAGTACTTC
CASSPLASTSYEQYF
>-|-|TRBJ2-1|TRBV19
TGTGCCAGTAGTTTAGGGCTCTATGAGCAGTTCTTC
CASSLGLYEQFF
>TRBD2|-|TRBJ2-1|TRBV19
TGTGCCAGTAGGCCCGGACTAGCGGTACATGAGCAGTTCTTC
CASRPGLAVHEQFF
>-|-|TRBJ2-3|TRBV5-1
TGCGCCAGCAGCTTGGCCTCTGAAGCGCAGTATTTT
CASSLASEAQYF
>TRBD2|-|TRBJ2-2|TRBV5-1
TGCGCCAGCAGCTTGAGGCCTAGCGGGAACACCGGGGAGCTGTTTTTT
CASSLRPSGNTGELFF